The 25 T cell receptor beta chains below all came from one sample that was sequenced in a study of OX40 agonist ivuxolimab in advanced cancers. Produced via immunoSEQ multiplex PCR; TCRdb's table is partial and in-frame only. Of about 79,000 clones listed, about 95% are singletons. The starting material was CD4+ or CD8+ T cells sorted from blood, obtained in a trial of the OX40 agonist ivuxolimab. Receptors were obtained from an adult with an advanced solid tumor such as melanoma, head and neck, liver or kidney cancer.

J is TRBJ2-7 and V is TRBV27, with 8 bases identical to TRBD1. The junction had 1 base not matched to a gene; V was cut back by 2 bases and J by 1 base. This CDR3 is 14 amino acids long. The germline V gene encodes CDR1 MNHEY and CDR2 SMNVEV (reference sequence). DNA for the CDR3: TGTGCCAGCAGTTTAACAGGGGGTTCCTACGAGCAGTACTTC. It translates to CASSLTGGSYEQYF.

The V and J genes are TRBV5-6 and TRBJ2-7; 10 bases map to TRBD2. The CDR3 consists of 14 residues. Looked up from germline, CDR1 is SGHDT and CDR2 is YYEEEE. V lost 2 bases, J lost 3 bases, and 2 bases stayed unmatched. This CDR3 is CASSFGTSVYEQYF. The CDR3 DNA sequence: TGTGCCAGCAGCTTCGGGACTAGCGTCTACGAGCAGTACTTC.

The chain links TRBV5-6 to TRBJ2-3; either TRBD1 or TRBD2 may fit D (5 bases each). Germline CDR1 reads SGHDT; CDR2 reads YYEEEE. V lost 1 base, J lost 0 bases, and 9 bases lay in between. The CDR3 runs 15 residues. For the CDR3, the DNA is TGTGCCAGCAGCTTGTCTGGGGGTAGCACAGATACGCAGTATTTT. This sequence encodes CASSLSGGSTDTQYF. Full variable domain (outside the CDR3, taken from reference TRBV5-6 and TRBJ2-3): DAGVTQSPTHLIKTRGQQVTLRCSPKSGHDTVSWYQQALGQGPQFIFQYYEEEERQRGNFPDRFSGHQFPNYSSELNVNALLLGDSALYLCASSLSGGSTDTQYFGPGTRLTVL.

The chain joins TRBV27 to TRBJ2-7; 8 nucleotides align to TRBD2. Germline V gene data show CDR1 as MNHEY and CDR2 as SMNVEV (reference sequence). Trimming at V came to 3 bases and at J to 3 bases, leaving 7 bases not matched to a gene. The CDR3 contains 15 residues. DNA for the CDR3: TGTGCCAGCAGTTTGGGCAGCGGGAGATTCTACGAGCAGTACTTC. It codes for CASSLGSGRFYEQYF.

The chain combines TRBV4-2 with TRBJ2-3; D may be TRBD1 (5 bases). V was clipped by 1 base and J by 5 bases, with 10 bases between them. CDR1 LGHNA and CDR2 YNFKEQ come from the germline V gene. The CDR3 sequence is 14 residues long. CDR3 nucleotides: TGTGCCAGCAGCCAAGCGACAGAGGTAGATACGCAGTATTTT. It encodes CASSQATEVDTQYF.

V is TRBV25-1 and J is TRBJ2-2; D is tentatively TRBD1 or TRBD2 (5 bases each). This CDR3 contains 13 residues. Per germline, CDR1 MGHDK and CDR2 SYGVNS. Trimming cost V 4 bases and J 11 bases, with 14 bases left between them. The CDR3 loop reads CASSGGVFLELFF. The CDR3 nucleotides read TGTGCCAGCAGTGGAGGGGTTTTCCTCGAGCTGTTTTTT.

The V gene is TRBV7-9, the J gene TRBJ2-3; perhaps TRBD1 as D (6 bases). The germline gives CDR1 SEHNR, CDR2 FQNEAQ (reference sequence). Trimming left V 2 bases short and J 7 bases short, with 7 bases between. The CDR3 is 12 residues long. The CDR3 reads CASSLRGYTQYF. CDR3 nucleotides: TGTGCCAGCAGCTTAAGGGGGTATACGCAGTATTTT.

The chain employs TRBV19 and TRBJ2-7, with D possibly matching TRBD1 (6 bases). The CDR3 sequence is 15 residues long. The germline gives CDR1 LNHDA, CDR2 SQIVND (reference sequence). V was pared by 3 bases and J by 1 base, with 13 bases between. The CDR3 here is CASSMGAGRSYEQYF. The DNA of the CDR3 is TGTGCCAGTAGTATGGGGGCAGGGCGATCCTACGAGCAGTACTTC.

The gene calls are TRBV11-2 and TRBJ2-7; 7 bases fit TRBD2. The CDR3 is 12 residues long. Germline loops: CDR1 SGHAT, CDR2 FQNNGV. With 8 bases clipped from V and 3 bases from J, the junction kept 4 bases outside the gene matches. The CDR3 region has the DNA TGTGCCAGCGGCGGGGGTAACTACGAGCAGTACTTC. Amino acids: CASGGGNYEQYF.

The table lists this clone with a count of one. The genes are TRBV10-2 and TRBJ2-5; a weak D match, TRBD2 (5 bases). V was trimmed by 1 base and J by 2 bases, leaving 8 bases between them. Germline V CDR1 and CDR2: WSHSY, SAAADI. The CDR3 consists of 14 residues. The CDR3 is CASSEWTLQETQYF. CDR3 sequence (DNA): TGCGCCAGCAGTGAGTGGACTCTACAAGAGACCCAGTACTTC.

The chain couples TRBV25-1 to TRBJ2-7; D gene unclear. V was cut by 6 bases and J by 4 bases, with 13 bases left in between. Germline CDR1 and CDR2: MGHDK and SYGVNS. This CDR3 has 13 amino acids. The CDR3 nucleotides are TGTGCCAGCAGGGACCACAGACAATACGAGCAGTACTTC. It specifies CASRDHRQYEQYF.

The V gene is TRBV7-9, the J gene TRBJ2-5; D possibly uses TRBD1 or TRBD2 (5 bases each). The CDR3 consists of 13 residues. Germline V CDR1 and CDR2: SEHNR, FQNEAQ (reference sequence). V dropped 3 bases and J dropped 5 bases, with 10 bases sitting between them. The DNA for the CDR3 is TGTGCCAGCAGCTTGGGGGAACATGAGACCCAGTACTTC. Protein: CASSLGEHETQYF. Full variable domain (remainder filled in from reference TRBV7-9 and TRBJ2-5): DTGVSQNPRHKITKRGQNVTFRCDPISEHNRLYWYRQTLGQGPEFLTYFQNEAQLEKSRLLSDRFSAERPKGSFSTLEIQRTEQGDSAMYLCASSLGEHETQYFGPGTRLLVL.

The genes are TRBV2 and TRBJ1-1; 9 bases fit TRBD1. This CDR3 comprises 14 residues. The germline gives CDR1 SNHLY, CDR2 FYNNEI. V dropped 8 bases and J dropped 3; count of bases not matched to a gene: 7. In DNA form, the CDR3 reads TGTGCCAGCGGACAGGGGACCTATGACACTGAAGCTTTCTTT. This codes for CASGQGTYDTEAFF.

The gene calls are TRBV27 and TRBJ1-5; a possible D gene is TRBD1 (6 bases). This CDR3 comprises 14 residues. V gave up 0 bases and J gave up 7 bases, with 10 bases separating them. Germline-derived CDR1 and CDR2 are MNHEY and SMNVEV (reference sequence). DNA for the CDR3: TGTGCCAGCAGTTTATCGGGGGGCGGACAGCCCCAGCATTTT. It is translated as CASSLSGGGQPQHF.

This chain uses TRBV13 with TRBJ2-6; no firm D call. Germline CDR1 is PRHDT and CDR2 is FYEKMQ (reference sequence). There are 14 residues in the CDR3. The V end lost 3 bases, the J end lost 9 bases, and 12 bases lay between the germline ends. DNA for the CDR3: TGTGCCAGCAGCTTCTCACTCCTCGACAACGTCCTGACTTTC. It codes for CASSFSLLDNVLTF. The full variable domain, in which reference TRBV13 and TRBJ2-6 provide the parts outside the CDR3, is AAGVIQSPRHLIKEKRETATLKCYPIPRHDTVYWYQQGPGQDPQFLISFYEKMQSDKGSIPDRFSAQQFSDYHSELNMSSLELGDSALYFCASSFSLLDNVLTFGAGSRLTVL.

CDR3 sequence: CASSQDMGELNTEAFF. The CDR3 DNA reads as TGTGCCAGCAGCCAAGATATGGGGGAGTTGAACACTGAAGCTTTCTTT. This rearrangement joins TRBV4-2 to TRBJ1-1; D is perhaps TRBD1 (5 bases). V lost 0 bases and J 0 bases, leaving 11 bases between the germline ends. The CDR3 sequence is 16 residues long. Germline CDR1 is LGHNA and CDR2 is YNFKEQ.

The genes are TRBV19 and TRBJ2-1, with TRBD2 matching over 11 bases. Germline values: CDR1 LNHDA, CDR2 SQIVND (reference sequence). The CDR3 extends over 17 amino acids. The V segment lost 5 bases and the J segment 4 bases; nucleotides outside the gene matches: 10. Here the CDR3 DNA reads TGTGCCAGTAGTCTGTCAGTCGGGACTAGCGGTTACAATGAGCAGTTCTTC. Its protein is CASSLSVGTSGYNEQFF.

The chain uses TRBV7-9 and TRBJ1-6; D possibly corresponds to TRBD1 (5 bases). Trimming left V 1 base short and J 8 bases short, with 9 bases between. The CDR3 spans 14 residues. Germline V lookup: CDR1 SEHNR, CDR2 FQNEAQ (reference sequence). The CDR3 DNA reads TGTGCCAGCAGCTTAGGTCAGGGCCATTCACCCCTCCACTTT. It specifies CASSLGQGHSPLHF.

The rearrangement uses TRBV19 and TRBJ2-2; D is undetermined. Deletions cut 7 bases from V and 4 bases from J, with 10 bases between. The CDR3 runs to 13 residues. Germline loops: CDR1 LNHDA, CDR2 SQIVND (reference sequence). This CDR3 is CASIRRTTGELFF. In DNA, the CDR3 is TGTGCCAGTATAAGACGGACCACCGGGGAGCTGTTTTTT.

The chain joins TRBV28 to TRBJ1-5; D possibly corresponds to TRBD1 (5 bases). This CDR3 region has 16 residues. Germline V gene data show CDR1 as MDHEN and CDR2 as SYDVKM. V was clipped by 5 bases and J by 7 bases, with 21 bases between them. The CDR3 sequence is CASSTGAGLSRQPQHF. The CDR3 coding sequence is TGTGCCAGCAGTACCGGGGCAGGGCTATCGAGACAGCCCCAGCATTTT.

J is TRBJ2-1 and V is TRBV28; TRBD2 aligns across 14 bases. This CDR3 contains 15 residues. Looked up from germline, CDR1 is MDHEN and CDR2 is SYDVKM. V gave up 4 bases and J gave up 9 bases; unmatched junction bases: 5. The CDR3 DNA is TGTGCCAGCAGTTCGGGACTAGCGGGAGTAGGTGAGCAGTTCTTC. Protein sequence: CASSSGLAGVGEQFF. The full variable domain, with the rest looked up from reference TRBV28 and TRBJ2-1, is DVKVTQSSRYLVKRTGEKVFLECVQDMDHENMFWYRQDPGLGLRLIYFSYDVKMKEKGDIPEGYSVSREKKERFSLILESASTNQTSMYLCASSSGLAGVGEQFFGPGTRLTVL.

The gene calls are TRBV9 and TRBJ2-3; D remains unclear. The germline CDR1 and CDR2 sequences are SGDLS and YYNGEE. V gave up 0 bases and J gave up 2 bases, with 10 bases separating them. This CDR3 has 15 amino acids. CDR3 sequence: CASSVVAAPTDTQYF. DNA for the CDR3: TGTGCCAGCAGCGTAGTTGCGGCCCCCACAGATACGCAGTATTTT.

V gene TRBV2 combines with J gene TRBJ1-2; 10 nucleotides align to TRBD1. CDR3 size: 17 residues. Germline CDR1 and CDR2: SNHLY and FYNNEI. V shed 3 bases, J shed 4 bases, and the junction held 11 bases outside the gene matches. The CDR3 DNA is TGTGCCAGCAGTGACCCGGGACAGGGGTATCTTGGCTATGGCTACACCTTC. This gives the protein CASSDPGQGYLGYGYTF.

The chain links TRBV28 to TRBJ1-2; D remains unclear. The CDR3 totals 13 residues. Germline V CDR1 and CDR2: MDHEN, SYDVKM. The V and J ends lost 6 bases and 8 bases respectively, with 16 bases between them. CDR3 protein: CASRQQSYRGYTF. The DNA of the CDR3 is TGTGCCAGCAGACAACAGAGCTATCGCGGCTACACCTTC.

The rearrangement links TRBV6-1 to TRBJ2-7; the D call may be TRBD1 or TRBD2 (6 bases each). The CDR3 spans 13 residues. The V and J ends lost 6 bases and 0 bases respectively, with 9 bases between them. The germline V gene has CDR1 MNHNS and CDR2 SASEGT. In DNA, the CDR3 is TGTGCCAGCAGGGAGGGGGGCTCCTACGAGCAGTACTTC. Translated, it gives CASREGGSYEQYF.